Shown below are 24 T cell receptor beta chains from a single sample sequenced in a study of vaccination effects on CD4 cells after COVID-19. Prior to sequencing, the ViraFEST assay stimulated PBMC with viral peptide pools, which expanded the antigen-specific CD4+ T cells. CD4+ T cell isolation took place after more than eight days of culture. Two doses of BNT162b2 or mRNA-1273 vaccine were administered to participants. For these receptors, no antigen is known. TCRdb keeps only in-frame clones here, not all; method: immunoSEQ multiplex PCR. The repertoire holds 84,000 or so clones, more than 60% seen once, with under 1.2% in the top ten. The specimen comprised CD4+ T cells from PBMCs cultured with HCoV-OC43 spike peptides, sampled after COVID-19 vaccination. Subset: HCoV-OC43 spike overlapping peptide pool stimulation. These receptors originate from a human donor who received a COVID-19 vaccine.

The CDR3 sequence: CASSAGLGPLGTDTQYF. The CDR3, as DNA: TGTGCCAGCTCAGCAGGTCTGGGACCGCTCGGCACAGATACGCAGTATTTT. V usage is TRBV18 and J usage is TRBJ2-3; D may match TRBD1 or TRBD2 (5 bases each). The CDR3 is 17 amino acids. Trimming left V 5 bases short and J 1 base short, with 19 bases between. In germline, CDR1 is KGHSH, CDR2 LQKENI.

The chain is built from TRBV9 and TRBJ2-1; D is possibly TRBD1 or TRBD2 (5 bases each). The V and J ends lost 0 bases and 4 bases respectively, with 14 bases between them. Germline CDR1 and CDR2: SGDLS and YYNGEE. The CDR3 contains 16 residues. Here the CDR3 reads CASSVGTRGSYNEQFF. DNA for the CDR3: TGTGCCAGCAGCGTAGGAACCCGGGGCTCGTACAATGAGCAGTTCTTC.

The chain combines TRBV3-1 (or the pseudogene TRBV3-2) with TRBJ1-1; D is undetermined. Trimming cost V 1 base and J 0 bases, with 6 bases left between them. Germline CDR1 reads LGHDT; CDR2 reads YNNKEL (reference sequence). This CDR3 spans 14 amino acids. The CDR3 is CASSQGEMNTEAFF. CDR3 nucleotide sequence: TGTGCCAGCAGCCAAGGGGAGATGAACACTGAAGCTTTCTTT.

This chain links TRBV7-2 with TRBJ2-5; no definite D call. With 5 bases removed from V and 5 bases from J, the gap between germline ends came to 9 bases. The CDR3 runs 12 residues. Germline V lookup: CDR1 SGHTA, CDR2 FQGNSA. The CDR3 loop reads CASSDPPETQYF. CDR3 nucleotide sequence: TGTGCCAGCAGCGACCCCCCGGAGACCCAGTACTTC.

The chain has TRBV7-8 and TRBJ2-5; 11 positions agree with TRBD2. Germline lookup yields CDR1 SGHVS and CDR2 FQNEAQ. This CDR3 is built from 15 residues. The junction had 5 bases not matched to a gene; V was cut back by 3 bases and J by 5 bases. This CDR3 reads CASSFLAGGQETQYF. CDR3 DNA sequence: TGTGCCAGCAGCTTTTTAGCGGGGGGGCAGGAGACCCAGTACTTC.

This clone was recorded once. The chain joins TRBV3-1 (or the pseudogene TRBV3-2) to TRBJ1-2, with D perhaps TRBD1 (6 bases). Germline values: CDR1 LGHDT, CDR2 YNNKEL (reference sequence). Deletions cut 4 bases from V and 4 bases from J, with 16 bases between. The CDR3 is 15 residues long. CDR3 loop: CASSRTTGFVYGYTF. In nucleotides, the CDR3 is TGTGCCAGCAGCCGGACAACAGGGTTTGTCTATGGCTACACCTTC.

The J gene is TRBJ2-5, the V gene TRBV7-2; 11 nucleotides match TRBD2. Unmatched junction bases numbered 5, after V lost 1 base and J lost 4 bases. This CDR3 is built from 16 residues. Germline V gene lookup returns CDR1 SGHTA and CDR2 FQGNSA. Written as DNA, the CDR3 is TGTGCCAGCAGCTTAGAGCTAGCGGGGGGCGGAGAGACCCAGTACTTC. Encoded protein: CASSLELAGGGETQYF.

The rearrangement links TRBV7-8 to TRBJ1-4, with D tentatively TRBD1 (5 bases). The CDR3 has 15 amino acids. Germline V gene sequence: CDR1 SGHVS, CDR2 FQNEAQ. Trimming took 4 bases from V and 5 from J, leaving 14 bases between them. The CDR3 loop is CASSYSGLKNEKLFF. The CDR3 DNA follows: TGTGCCAGCAGCTATTCGGGACTAAAGAATGAAAAACTGTTTTTT.

This clone has only one observation. The chain recombines TRBV10-3 with TRBJ1-2, with D uncertain. The germline V and J ends were trimmed by 0 bases and 5 bases, with 13 bases remaining between them. The CDR3 runs 15 residues. Germline V gene lookup returns CDR1 ENHRY and CDR2 SYGVKD. Here the CDR3 reads CAISESVRRLYGYTF. CDR3 DNA: TGTGCCATCAGTGAGTCGGTCCGTCGGCTGTATGGCTACACCTTC.

The J gene is TRBJ2-1, the V gene TRBV7-2; 9 bases line up with TRBD1. V lost 4 bases and J lost 4; bases outside the gene matches: 5. The CDR3 spans 15 residues. Germline values: CDR1 SGHTA, CDR2 FQGNSA. As DNA, the CDR3 is TGTGCCAGCAGCTCGCGGGACAGGGTGTACAATGAGCAGTTCTTC. Protein sequence: CASSSRDRVYNEQFF.

The gene calls are TRBV19 and TRBJ1-1; 10 bases agree with TRBD1. This CDR3 is built from 14 residues. CDR1 and CDR2 (germline): LNHDA, SQIVND (reference sequence). J was trimmed by 5 bases and V by 6 bases; bases with no gene match: 6. The CDR3 coding sequence is TGTGCCAGTAGCGCCCCGGACAGGGGGACTGAAGCTTTCTTT. Translating it yields CASSAPDRGTEAFF.

V gene TRBV19 combines with J gene TRBJ1-2; perhaps TRBD1 as D (6 bases). V lost 1 base and J 6 bases, leaving 15 bases between the germline ends. The CDR3 loop spans 15 amino acids. Germline V CDR1 and CDR2: LNHDA, SQIVND (reference sequence). The CDR3 sequence is CASSIVPRGGDGYTF. DNA of the CDR3: TGTGCCAGTAGTATAGTCCCCAGGGGAGGCGATGGCTACACCTTC.

This clone appeared a single time. Compared with germline, one end of the junction differs, possibly owing to a read error. The rearrangement uses TRBV9 and TRBJ2-1, with D possibly being TRBD1 (5 bases). Looked up from germline, CDR1 is SGDLS and CDR2 is YYNGEE. CDR3 length: 14 amino acids. Here the CDR3 reads CASSVGQGYDEQFF. In DNA form, the CDR3 reads TGTGCCAGCAGCGTAGGGCAGGGCTACGATGAGCAGTTCTTC.

The gene calls are TRBV6-5 and TRBJ1-2; D may be TRBD1 (6 bases). The germline V gene has CDR1 MNHEY and CDR2 SVGAGI. The CDR3 extends over 14 amino acids. Trimming removed 7 bases at V and 4 bases at J, with 16 bases between. CDR3 residues: CASTKKGTTYGYTF. The CDR3 DNA follows: TGTGCCAGCACCAAGAAGGGGACAACCTATGGCTACACCTTC.

CDR3 protein: CASSSRGASSGNTIYF. The CDR3 DNA reads as TGTGCCAGCAGCTCCCGCGGGGCAAGCTCTGGAAACACCATATATTTT. The chain has TRBV7-9 and TRBJ1-3; possible D gene TRBD1, 5 bases. Between the trimmed V and J ends, which lost 4 bases and 0 bases, there was a span of 13 bases. This CDR3 has 16 residues. Germline CDR1 SEHNR, CDR2 FQNEAQ (reference sequence).

V and J are TRBV6-5 and TRBJ1-1, with 8 bases that match TRBD1. The V and J ends lost 5 bases and 4 bases, in that order; junction bases with no gene match: 6. Per germline, CDR1 MNHEY and CDR2 SVGAGI. This CDR3 comprises 14 residues. In nucleotides, the CDR3 is TGTGCCAGCAGTCAGACAGGGGTTGGCACTGAAGCTTTCTTT. It is translated as CASSQTGVGTEAFF.

The gene calls are TRBV18 and TRBJ2-1; D not certain. The germline gives CDR1 KGHSH, CDR2 LQKENI. V was trimmed by 3 bases and J by 7 bases, leaving 7 bases between them. The CDR3 is 12 amino acids. CDR3 loop: CASSPVANEQFF. CDR3 sequence (DNA): TGTGCCAGCTCACCGGTAGCAAATGAGCAGTTCTTC.

The chain employs TRBV2 and TRBJ2-2, with D possibly being TRBD2 (6 bases). Trimming cost V 7 bases and J 1 base, with 13 bases left between them. The germline V gene has CDR1 SNHLY and CDR2 FYNNEI. The CDR3 is made up of 15 amino acids. The CDR3 DNA is TGTGCCAGCACAGAGAAGCGGGTGAACACCGGGGAGCTGTTTTTT. The encoded protein is CASTEKRVNTGELFF.

The chain uses TRBV2 and TRBJ1-3; D might be TRBD1 (6 bases). Germline V lookup: CDR1 SNHLY, CDR2 FYNNEI. V gave up 4 bases and J gave up 0 bases, with 10 bases separating them. This CDR3 spans 15 amino acids. The CDR3 DNA is TGTGCCAGCAGTGTAGCAGGGGCCTCTGGAAACACCATATATTTT. Protein sequence: CASSVAGASGNTIYF.

The DNA of the CDR3 is TGTGCCAGCAGGGCCGCGGCCACAGATACGCAGTATTTT. It codes for CASRAAATDTQYF. The V call is TRBV12-3 or TRBV12-4, the J call TRBJ2-3; D gene uncertain. V was pared by 6 bases and J by 2 bases, with 9 bases between. CDR3 length equals 13 residues.

CDR3 amino acids: CASSQDRGDNQPQHF. The CDR3 coding sequence is TGCGCCAGCAGCCAAGACCGCGGGGACAATCAGCCCCAGCATTTT. The rearrangement uses TRBV4-1 and TRBJ1-5; D not resolved. There are 15 residues in the CDR3. Per germline, CDR1 MGHRA and CDR2 YSYEKL. The V gene lost 0 bases and the J gene lost 3 bases, with 9 bases spanning the gap.

This sequence joins TRBV9 and TRBJ2-1; D is possibly TRBD2 (5 bases). CDR1 and CDR2 from the germline V gene are SGDLS and YYNGEE. V shed 4 bases and J shed 4 bases, with 9 bases lying between them. This CDR3 has 13 amino acids. CDR3 in amino acids: CASSLADYNEQFF. The CDR3 DNA follows: TGTGCCAGCAGCCTAGCCGATTACAATGAGCAGTTCTTC.

This clone was observed a few times. CDR3 protein: CASSQGTGFGELFF. CDR3 sequence (DNA): TGTGCCAGCAGCCAAGGGACAGGATTCGGGGAGCTGTTTTTT. V gene TRBV3-1 (or the pseudogene TRBV3-2) combines with J gene TRBJ2-2, with 7 nucleotides matching TRBD1. This CDR3 comprises 14 residues. The junction had 3 bases not matched to a gene; V was cut back by 1 base and J by 7 bases. Germline CDR1 and CDR2: LGHDT and YNNKEL (reference sequence).

The gene calls are TRBV5-5 and TRBJ1-1; D gene ambiguous. Germline CDR1 SGHKS, CDR2 YYEKEE (reference sequence). V lost 0 bases, J lost 4 bases, and 13 bases lay in between. CDR3 size: 15 residues. This CDR3 reads CASSLVFSEGTEAFF. CDR3 nucleotide sequence: TGTGCCAGCAGCTTGGTGTTTTCGGAGGGCACTGAAGCTTTCTTT.